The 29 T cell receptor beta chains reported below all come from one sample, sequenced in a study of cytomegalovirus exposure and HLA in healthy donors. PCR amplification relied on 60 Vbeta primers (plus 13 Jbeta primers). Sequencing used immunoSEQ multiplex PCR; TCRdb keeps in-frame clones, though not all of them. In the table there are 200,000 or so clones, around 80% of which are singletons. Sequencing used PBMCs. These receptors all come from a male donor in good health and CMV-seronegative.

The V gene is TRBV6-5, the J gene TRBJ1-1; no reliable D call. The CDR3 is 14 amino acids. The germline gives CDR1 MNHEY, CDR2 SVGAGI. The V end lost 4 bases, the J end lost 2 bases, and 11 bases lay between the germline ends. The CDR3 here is CASSSRLINTEAFF. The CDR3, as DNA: TGTGCCAGCAGTTCGCGCTTGATAAACACTGAAGCTTTCTTT.

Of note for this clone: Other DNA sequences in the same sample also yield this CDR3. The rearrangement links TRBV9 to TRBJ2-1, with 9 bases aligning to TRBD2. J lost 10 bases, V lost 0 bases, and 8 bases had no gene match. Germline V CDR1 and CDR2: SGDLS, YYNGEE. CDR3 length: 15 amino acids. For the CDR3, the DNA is TGTGCCAGCAGCGTAGAGGGTAGCGGGAGACTGGAGCAGTTCTTC. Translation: CASSVEGSGRLEQFF. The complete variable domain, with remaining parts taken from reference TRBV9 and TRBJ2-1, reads DSGVTQTPKHLITATGQRVTLRCSPRSGDLSVYWYQQSLDQGLQFLIQYYNGEERAKGNILERFSAQQFPDLHSELNLSSLELGDSALYFCASSVEGSGRLEQFFGPGTRLTVL.

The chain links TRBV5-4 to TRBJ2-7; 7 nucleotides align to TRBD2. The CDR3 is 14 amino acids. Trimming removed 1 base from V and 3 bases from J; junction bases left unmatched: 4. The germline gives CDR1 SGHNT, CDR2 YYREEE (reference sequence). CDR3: CASSLNGGSYEQYF. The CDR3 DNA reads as TGTGCCAGCAGCTTGAACGGGGGGAGCTACGAGCAGTACTTC.

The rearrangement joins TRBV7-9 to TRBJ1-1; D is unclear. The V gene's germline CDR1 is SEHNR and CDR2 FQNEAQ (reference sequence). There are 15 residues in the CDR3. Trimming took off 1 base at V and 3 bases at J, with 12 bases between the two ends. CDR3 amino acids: CASSLVVGADTEAFF. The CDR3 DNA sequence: TGTGCCAGCAGCTTAGTTGTCGGCGCGGACACTGAAGCTTTCTTT.

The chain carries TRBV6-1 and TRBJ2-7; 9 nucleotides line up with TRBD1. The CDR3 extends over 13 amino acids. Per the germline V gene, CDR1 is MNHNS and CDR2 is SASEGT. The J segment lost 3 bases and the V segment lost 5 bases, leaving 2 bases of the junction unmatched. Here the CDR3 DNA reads TGTGCCAGCAGTACGGACAGGGGCTACGAGCAGTACTTC. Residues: CASSTDRGYEQYF.

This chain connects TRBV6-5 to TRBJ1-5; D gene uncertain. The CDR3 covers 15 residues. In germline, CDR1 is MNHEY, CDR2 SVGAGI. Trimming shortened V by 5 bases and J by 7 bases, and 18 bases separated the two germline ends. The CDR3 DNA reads TGTGCCAGCAGTGCCCGAGGAAGGTGGCAACAGCCCCAGCATTTT. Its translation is CASSARGRWQQPQHF.

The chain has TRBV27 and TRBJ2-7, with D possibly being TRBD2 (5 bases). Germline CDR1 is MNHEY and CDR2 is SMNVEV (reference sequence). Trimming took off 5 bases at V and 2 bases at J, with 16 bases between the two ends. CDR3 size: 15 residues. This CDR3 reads CASSPRGSAAYEQYF. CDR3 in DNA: TGTGCCAGCAGTCCCCGGGGTAGCGCGGCCTACGAGCAGTACTTC.

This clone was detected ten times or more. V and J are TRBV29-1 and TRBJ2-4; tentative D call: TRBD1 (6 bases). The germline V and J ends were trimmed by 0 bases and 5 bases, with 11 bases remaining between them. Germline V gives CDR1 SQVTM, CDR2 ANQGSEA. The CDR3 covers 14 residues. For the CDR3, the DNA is TGCAGCGTTGAAGACAACAGGGTTCAAAACATTCAGTACTTC. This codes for CSVEDNRVQNIQYF.

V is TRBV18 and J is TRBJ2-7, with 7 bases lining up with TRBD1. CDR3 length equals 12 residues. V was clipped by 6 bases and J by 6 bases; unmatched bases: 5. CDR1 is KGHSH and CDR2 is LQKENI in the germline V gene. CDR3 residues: CASSPGTVEQYF. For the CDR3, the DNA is TGTGCCAGCTCCCCAGGGACAGTCGAGCAGTACTTC.

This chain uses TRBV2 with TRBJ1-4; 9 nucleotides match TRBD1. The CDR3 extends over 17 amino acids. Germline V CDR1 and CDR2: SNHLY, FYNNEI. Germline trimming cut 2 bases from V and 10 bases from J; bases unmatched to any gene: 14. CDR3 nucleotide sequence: TGTGCCAGCAGTGAAACGGGCGGGACAGGGCCTTTAGGAAAACTGTTTTTT. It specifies CASSETGGTGPLGKLFF.

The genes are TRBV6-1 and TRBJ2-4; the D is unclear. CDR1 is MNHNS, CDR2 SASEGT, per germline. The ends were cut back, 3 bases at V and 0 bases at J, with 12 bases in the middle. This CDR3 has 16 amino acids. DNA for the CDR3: TGTGCCAGCAGTGACCCCGACAATTTAGCCAAAAACATTCAGTACTTC. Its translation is CASSDPDNLAKNIQYF.

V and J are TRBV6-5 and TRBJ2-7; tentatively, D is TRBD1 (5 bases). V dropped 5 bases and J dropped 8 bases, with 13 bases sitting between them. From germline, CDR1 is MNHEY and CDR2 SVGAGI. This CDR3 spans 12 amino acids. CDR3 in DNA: TGTGCCAGCAGTCCGGGTGGGGCTCAGCAGTACTTC. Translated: CASSPGGAQQYF.

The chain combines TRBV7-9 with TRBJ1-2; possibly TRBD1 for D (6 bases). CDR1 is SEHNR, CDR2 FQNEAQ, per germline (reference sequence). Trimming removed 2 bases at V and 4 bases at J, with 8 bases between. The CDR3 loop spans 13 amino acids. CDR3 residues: CASSLLDSYGYTF. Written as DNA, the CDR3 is TGTGCCAGCAGCTTACTGGACAGCTATGGCTACACCTTC.

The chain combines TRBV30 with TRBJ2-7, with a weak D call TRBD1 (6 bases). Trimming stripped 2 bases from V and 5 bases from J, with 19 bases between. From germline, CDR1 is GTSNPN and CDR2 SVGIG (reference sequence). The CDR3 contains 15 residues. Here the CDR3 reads CAWSSRRTVIDEQYF. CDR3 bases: TGTGCCTGGAGTTCCCGCCGGACAGTGATAGACGAGCAGTACTTC.

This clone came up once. Written as DNA, the CDR3 is TGTGCCAGCAGCTTATTCGGACTGGGGGGCAATGAGCAGTTCTTC. The encoded protein is CASSLFGLGGNEQFF. V gene TRBV7-9 combines with J gene TRBJ2-1, with D perhaps matching TRBD2 (6 bases). The CDR3 loop spans 15 amino acids. Trimming took 2 bases from V and 6 from J, leaving 14 bases between them. Germline V gene data show CDR1 as SEHNR and CDR2 as FQNEAQ (reference sequence).

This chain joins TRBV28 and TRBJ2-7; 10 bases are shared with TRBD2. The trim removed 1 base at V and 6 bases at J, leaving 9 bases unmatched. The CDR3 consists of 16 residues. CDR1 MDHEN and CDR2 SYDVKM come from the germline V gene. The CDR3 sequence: CASSLLAGGRRFEQYF. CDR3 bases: TGTGCCAGCAGTTTATTAGCGGGAGGCCGACGTTTCGAGCAGTACTTC.

In DNA form, the CDR3 reads TGTGCCAGTAGTCGAGGGACTAGCGTTTACAATGAGCAGTTCTTC. Protein sequence: CASSRGTSVYNEQFF. The rearrangement links TRBV19 to TRBJ2-1; TRBD2 aligns across 10 bases. Unmatched junction bases numbered 5, after V lost 5 bases and J lost 4 bases. Germline V gives CDR1 LNHDA, CDR2 SQIVND (reference sequence). CDR3 size: 15 residues.

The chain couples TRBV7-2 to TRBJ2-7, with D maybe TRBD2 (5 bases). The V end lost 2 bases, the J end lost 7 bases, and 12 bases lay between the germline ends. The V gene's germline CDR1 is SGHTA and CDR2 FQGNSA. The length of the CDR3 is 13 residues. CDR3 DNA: TGTGCCAGCAGCTTAAGATCCGGGGATGAGCAGTACTTC. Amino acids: CASSLRSGDEQYF. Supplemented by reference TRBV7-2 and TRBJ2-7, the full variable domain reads GAGVSQSPSNKVTEKGKDVELRCDPISGHTALYWYRQSLGQGLEFLIYFQGNSAPDKSGLPSDRFSAERTGGSVSTLTIQRTQQEDSAVYLCASSLRSGDEQYFGPGTRLTVT.

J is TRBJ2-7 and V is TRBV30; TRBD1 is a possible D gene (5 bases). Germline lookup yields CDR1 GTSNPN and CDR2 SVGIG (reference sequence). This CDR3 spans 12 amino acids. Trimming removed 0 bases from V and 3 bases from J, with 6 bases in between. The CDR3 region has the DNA TGTGCCTGGAGTGTTGACAGCTACGAGCAGTACTTC. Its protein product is CAWSVDSYEQYF.

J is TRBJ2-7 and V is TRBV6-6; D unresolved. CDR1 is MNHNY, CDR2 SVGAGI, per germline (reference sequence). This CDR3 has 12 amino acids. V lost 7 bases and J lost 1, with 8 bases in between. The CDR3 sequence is CASTGDSYEQYF. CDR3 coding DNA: TGTGCCAGCACCGGTGATTCCTACGAGCAGTACTTC.

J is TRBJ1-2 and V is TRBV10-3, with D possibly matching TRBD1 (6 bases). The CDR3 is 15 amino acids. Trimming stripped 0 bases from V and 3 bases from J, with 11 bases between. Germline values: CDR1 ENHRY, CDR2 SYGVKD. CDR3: CAISESKAGDYGYTF. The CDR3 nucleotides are TGTGCCATCAGTGAGTCGAAGGCAGGGGACTATGGCTACACCTTC.

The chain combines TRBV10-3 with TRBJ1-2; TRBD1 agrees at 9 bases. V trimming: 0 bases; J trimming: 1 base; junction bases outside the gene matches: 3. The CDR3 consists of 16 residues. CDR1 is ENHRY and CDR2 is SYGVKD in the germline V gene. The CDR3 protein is CAISESPGQGNYGYTF. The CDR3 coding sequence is TGTGCCATCAGTGAGTCACCGGGACAGGGTAACTATGGCTACACCTTC.

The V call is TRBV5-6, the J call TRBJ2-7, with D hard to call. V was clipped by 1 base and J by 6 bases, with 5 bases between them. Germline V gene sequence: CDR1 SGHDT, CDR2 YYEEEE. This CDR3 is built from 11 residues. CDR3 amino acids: CASSLPGEQYF. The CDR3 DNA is TGTGCCAGCAGCTTGCCCGGCGAGCAGTACTTC.

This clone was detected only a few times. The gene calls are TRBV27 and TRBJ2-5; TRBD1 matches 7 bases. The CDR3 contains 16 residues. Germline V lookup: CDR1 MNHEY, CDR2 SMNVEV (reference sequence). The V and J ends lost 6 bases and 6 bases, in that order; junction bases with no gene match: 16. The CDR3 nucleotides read TGTGCCAGCAGCTCAACAATTAACACAGGGGTAAAGACCCAGTACTTC. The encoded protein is CASSSTINTGVKTQYF.

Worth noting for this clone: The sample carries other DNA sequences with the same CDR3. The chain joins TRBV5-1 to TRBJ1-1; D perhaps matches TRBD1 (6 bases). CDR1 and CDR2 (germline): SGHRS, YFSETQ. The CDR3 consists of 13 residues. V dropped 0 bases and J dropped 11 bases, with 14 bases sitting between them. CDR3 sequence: CASSLDRQVGAFF. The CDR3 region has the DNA TGCGCCAGCAGCTTGGATAGACAGGTTGGCGCTTTCTTT.

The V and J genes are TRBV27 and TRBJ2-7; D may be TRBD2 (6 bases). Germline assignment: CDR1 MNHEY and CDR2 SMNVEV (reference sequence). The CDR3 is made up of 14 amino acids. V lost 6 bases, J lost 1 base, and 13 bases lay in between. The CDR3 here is CASSPRDSSYEQYF. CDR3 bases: TGTGCCAGCAGCCCACGGGACTCTTCCTACGAGCAGTACTTC.

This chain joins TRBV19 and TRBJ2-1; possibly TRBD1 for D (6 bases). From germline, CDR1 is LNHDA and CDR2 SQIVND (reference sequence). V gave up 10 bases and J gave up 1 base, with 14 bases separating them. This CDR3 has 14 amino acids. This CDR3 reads CATETGPSYNEQFF. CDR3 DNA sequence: TGTGCCACCGAGACAGGCCCTTCCTACAATGAGCAGTTCTTC.

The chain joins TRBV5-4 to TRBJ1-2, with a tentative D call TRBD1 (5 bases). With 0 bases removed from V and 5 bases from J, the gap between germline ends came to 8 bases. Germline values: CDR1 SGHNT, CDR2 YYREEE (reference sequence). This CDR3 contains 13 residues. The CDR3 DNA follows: TGTGCCAGCAGCTTGGGACAGAAGTATGGCTACACCTTC. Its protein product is CASSLGQKYGYTF.

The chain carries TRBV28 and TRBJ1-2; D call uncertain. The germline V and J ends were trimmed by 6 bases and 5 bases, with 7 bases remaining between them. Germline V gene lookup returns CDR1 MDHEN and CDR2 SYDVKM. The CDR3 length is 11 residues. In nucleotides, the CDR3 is TGTGCCAGCAGCCGTTTATATGGCTACACCTTC. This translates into CASSRLYGYTF.